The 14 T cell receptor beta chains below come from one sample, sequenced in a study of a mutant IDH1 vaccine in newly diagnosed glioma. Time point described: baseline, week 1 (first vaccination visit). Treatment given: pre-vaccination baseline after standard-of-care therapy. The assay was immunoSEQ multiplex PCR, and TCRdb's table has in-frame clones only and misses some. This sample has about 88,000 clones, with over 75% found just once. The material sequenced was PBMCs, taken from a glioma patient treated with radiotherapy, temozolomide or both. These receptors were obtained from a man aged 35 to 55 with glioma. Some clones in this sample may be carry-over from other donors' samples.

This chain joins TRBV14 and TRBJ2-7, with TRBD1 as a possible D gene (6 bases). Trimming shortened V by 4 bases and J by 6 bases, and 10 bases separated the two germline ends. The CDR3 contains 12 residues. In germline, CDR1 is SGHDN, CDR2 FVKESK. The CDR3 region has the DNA TGTGCCAGCAGCCCGGACAGATTCGAGCAGTACTTC. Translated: CASSPDRFEQYF.

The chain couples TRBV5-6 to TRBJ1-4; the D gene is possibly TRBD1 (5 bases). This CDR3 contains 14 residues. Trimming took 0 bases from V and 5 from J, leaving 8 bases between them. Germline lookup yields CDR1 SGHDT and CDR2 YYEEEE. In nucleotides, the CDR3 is TGTGCCAGCAGCTTGGCCTGGGGGAATGAAAAACTGTTTTTT. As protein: CASSLAWGNEKLFF.

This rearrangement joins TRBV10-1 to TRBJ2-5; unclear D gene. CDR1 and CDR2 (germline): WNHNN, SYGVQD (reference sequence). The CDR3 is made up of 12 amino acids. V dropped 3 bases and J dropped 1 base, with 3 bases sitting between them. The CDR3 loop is CASSDPQETQYF. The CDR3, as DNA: TGCGCCAGCAGTGACCCCCAAGAGACCCAGTACTTC.

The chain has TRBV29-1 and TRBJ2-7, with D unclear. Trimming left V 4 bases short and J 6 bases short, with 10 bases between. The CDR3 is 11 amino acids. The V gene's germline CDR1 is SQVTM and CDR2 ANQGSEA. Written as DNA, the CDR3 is TGCAGCGTTGGGTCGGTATTCGAGCAGTACTTC. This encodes CSVGSVFEQYF.

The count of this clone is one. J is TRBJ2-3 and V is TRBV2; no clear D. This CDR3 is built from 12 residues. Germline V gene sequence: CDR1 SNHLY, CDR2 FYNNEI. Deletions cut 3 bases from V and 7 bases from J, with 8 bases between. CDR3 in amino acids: CASSDQRHTQYF. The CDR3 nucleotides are TGTGCCAGCAGTGATCAACGACATACGCAGTATTTT.

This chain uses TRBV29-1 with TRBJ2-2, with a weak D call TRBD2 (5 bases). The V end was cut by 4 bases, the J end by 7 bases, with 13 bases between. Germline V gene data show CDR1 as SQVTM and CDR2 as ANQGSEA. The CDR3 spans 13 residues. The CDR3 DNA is TGCAGCGTTGCCCCCTCTAGCATCGGGGAGCTGTTTTTT. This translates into CSVAPSSIGELFF.

In DNA form, the CDR3 reads TGTGCCAGCAGCGCGGGGCTTCCTGGGGGGCCTATAAACTATGGCTACACCTTC. Translating it yields CASSAGLPGGPINYGYTF. This chain connects TRBV9 to TRBJ1-2; TRBD1 is a possible D gene (6 bases). Trimming removed 3 bases at V and 2 bases at J, with 23 bases between. The V gene's germline CDR1 is SGDLS and CDR2 YYNGEE. There are 18 residues in the CDR3.

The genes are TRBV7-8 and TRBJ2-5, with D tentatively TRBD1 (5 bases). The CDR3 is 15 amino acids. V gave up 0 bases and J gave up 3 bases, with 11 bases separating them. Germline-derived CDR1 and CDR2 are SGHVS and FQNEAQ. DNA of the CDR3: TGTGCCAGCAGCTTAGCGAGTCGGACAAAAGAGACCCAGTACTTC. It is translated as CASSLASRTKETQYF.

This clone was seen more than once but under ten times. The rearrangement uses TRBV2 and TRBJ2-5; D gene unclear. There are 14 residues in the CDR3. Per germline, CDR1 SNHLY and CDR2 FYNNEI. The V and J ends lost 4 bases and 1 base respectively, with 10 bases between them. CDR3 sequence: CASSAVVPQETQYF. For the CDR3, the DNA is TGTGCCAGCAGTGCGGTAGTTCCCCAAGAGACCCAGTACTTC.

The CDR3 coding sequence is TGTGCCAGCAGTTACGGGGATTCACCCCTCCACTTT. Amino acid sequence: CASSYGDSPLHF. The rearrangement links TRBV6-5 to TRBJ1-6, with D unresolved. The CDR3 loop spans 12 amino acids. Trimming shortened V by 2 bases and J by 8 bases, and 4 bases separated the two germline ends. Germline CDR1 reads MNHEY; CDR2 reads SVGAGI.

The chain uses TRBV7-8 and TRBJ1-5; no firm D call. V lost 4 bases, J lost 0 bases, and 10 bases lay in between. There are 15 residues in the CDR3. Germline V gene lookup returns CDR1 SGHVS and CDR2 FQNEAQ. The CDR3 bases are TGTGCCAGCAGCTCGGACCAGAATAGCAATCAGCCCCAGCATTTT. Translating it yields CASSSDQNSNQPQHF.

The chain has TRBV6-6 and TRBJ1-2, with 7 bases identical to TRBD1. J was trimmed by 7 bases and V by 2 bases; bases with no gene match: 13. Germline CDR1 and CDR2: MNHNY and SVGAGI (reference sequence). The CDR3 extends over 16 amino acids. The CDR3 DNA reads TGTGCCAGCAGTTACCCCCTGGGGCAGGGGGAGGGTGGCTACACCTTC. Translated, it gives CASSYPLGQGEGGYTF.

The CDR3 here is CASRETTRASQPQHF. In DNA, the CDR3 is TGTGCCAGCAGGGAAACTACACGGGCTAGCCAGCCCCAGCATTTT. The chain has TRBV6-1 and TRBJ1-5; D is unclear. This CDR3 contains 15 residues. The V end was cut by 6 bases, the J end by 7 bases, with 19 bases between. Per the germline V gene, CDR1 is MNHNS and CDR2 is SASEGT.

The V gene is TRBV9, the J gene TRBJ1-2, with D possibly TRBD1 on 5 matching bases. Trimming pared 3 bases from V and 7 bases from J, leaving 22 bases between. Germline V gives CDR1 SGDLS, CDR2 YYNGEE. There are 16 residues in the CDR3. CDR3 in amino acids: CASSETPAREDCGYTF. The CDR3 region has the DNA TGTGCCAGCAGCGAGACCCCCGCCAGGGAGGATTGTGGCTACACCTTC. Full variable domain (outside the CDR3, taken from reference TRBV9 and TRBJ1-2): DSGVTQTPKHLITATGQRVTLRCSPRSGDLSVYWYQQSLDQGLQFLIQYYNGEERAKGNILERFSAQQFPDLHSELNLSSLELGDSALYFCASSETPAREDCGYTFGSGTRLTVV.